One sample yielded the 6 T cell receptor beta chains listed below, sequenced in a study of blood T cell repertoires in COVID-19. Assay: immunoSEQ multiplex PCR; the TCRdb copy retains only in-frame clones and omits some. The sample consists of tens of thousands of clones, 70% to 90% of them appearing once. Sequencing was performed on peripheral blood. The receptors derive from an older man with acute or convalescent COVID-19.

J is TRBJ1-5 and V is TRBV12-3 or TRBV12-4, with D maybe TRBD1 (5 bases). V lost 7 bases to trimming and J lost 2 bases, with 9 bases between them. The CDR3 contains 13 residues. The CDR3 here is CASKTTGNQPQHF. The CDR3 coding sequence is TGTGCCAGCAAAACGACAGGCAATCAGCCCCAGCATTTT.

The chain carries TRBV10-1 and TRBJ2-7; 7 nucleotides align to TRBD2. This CDR3 is 13 amino acids long. Per the germline V gene, CDR1 is WNHNN and CDR2 is SYGVQD (reference sequence). CDR3 protein: CALRKGGTYEQYF. The CDR3 region has the DNA TGCGCGCTGAGGAAGGGAGGGACCTACGAGCAGTACTTC.

The chain joins TRBV9 to TRBJ2-3, with a possible D match to TRBD1 (6 bases). Germline-derived CDR1 and CDR2 are SGDLS and YYNGEE. The CDR3 is 13 amino acids. With 0 bases removed from V and 6 bases from J, the gap between germline ends came to 8 bases. The CDR3 sequence: CASSVAQGDTQYF. The CDR3 DNA follows: TGTGCCAGCAGCGTAGCTCAGGGGGATACGCAGTATTTT.

V usage is TRBV28 and J usage is TRBJ1-3; no clear D. The V end was cut by 6 bases, the J end by 0 bases, with 15 bases between. This CDR3 region has 16 residues. Germline CDR1 and CDR2: MDHEN and SYDVKM. Here the CDR3 DNA reads TGTGCCAGCAGCTTCGATAGACTGGACTCTGGAAACACCATATATTTT. Translating gives CASSFDRLDSGNTIYF.

This chain links TRBV10-2 with TRBJ2-2; the D gene is possibly TRBD2 (6 bases). The germline gives CDR1 WSHSY, CDR2 SAAADI. CDR3 length: 15 residues. Deletions cut 8 bases from V and 1 base from J, with 14 bases between. The CDR3 is CASHGAGKNTGELFF. DNA for the CDR3: TGCGCCAGCCACGGGGCGGGGAAGAACACCGGGGAGCTGTTTTTT.

The CDR3 coding sequence is TGTGCCAGCAGCCCCTTAGCGGGGGGCACAGATACGCAGTATTTT. Its protein is CASSPLAGGTDTQYF. The chain links TRBV7-3 to TRBJ2-3; 9 bases agree with TRBD2. The junction had 4 bases not matched to a gene; V was cut back by 5 bases and J by 1 base. The CDR3 is made up of 15 amino acids. Germline lookup yields CDR1 SGHTA and CDR2 FQGTGA.